The next 21 T cell receptor beta chains were all read from a single sample in a study of OX40 agonist ivuxolimab in advanced cancers. This table comes from immunoSEQ multiplex PCR, and its TCRdb copy is limited to in-frame clones, with some not included. The table shows tens of thousands of clones, with under 95% occurring only once. Sequenced here: CD4+ or CD8+ T cells sorted from blood, sampled in a trial of the OX40 agonist ivuxolimab. These receptors were obtained from an adult with an advanced solid tumor such as melanoma, head and neck, liver or kidney cancer.

The chain recombines TRBV6-5 with TRBJ1-3; no firm D call. The ends were cut back, 8 bases at V and 0 bases at J, with 14 bases in the middle. The germline CDR1 and CDR2 sequences are MNHEY and SVGAGI. The CDR3 spans 15 residues. CDR3 DNA: TGTGCCAGCCGGATACAACAAAACTCTGGAAACACCATATATTTT. This codes for CASRIQQNSGNTIYF.

CDR3: CASSFLLSSGTDTQYF. CDR3 nucleotide sequence: TGTGCCAGCAGCTTCTTACTTTCTAGCGGCACAGATACGCAGTATTTT. V and J are TRBV7-9 and TRBJ2-3; tentatively, D is TRBD2 (6 bases). The CDR3 is made up of 16 amino acids. V was shortened by 3 bases and J by 1 base, with 14 bases between the two germline ends. Germline CDR1 is SEHNR and CDR2 is FQNEAQ (reference sequence).

The rearrangement uses TRBV19 and TRBJ1-2; weak D call: TRBD1 (5 bases). V dropped 5 bases and J dropped 4 bases, with 14 bases sitting between them. CDR1 and CDR2 from the germline V gene are LNHDA and SQIVND (reference sequence). The CDR3 loop spans 14 amino acids. In DNA form, the CDR3 reads TGTGCCAGTAGTGCGGGGGTGCCGAGCTATGGCTACACCTTC. Amino acid sequence: CASSAGVPSYGYTF.

The V call is TRBV4-3, the J call TRBJ1-4, with 7 bases aligning to TRBD1. Germline V gene lookup returns CDR1 LGHNA and CDR2 YSLEER. This CDR3 is built from 15 residues. The V and J ends lost 0 bases and 8 bases, in that order; junction bases with no gene match: 6. The CDR3 region is CASSQDYGQAEKLFF. CDR3 bases: TGCGCCAGCAGCCAAGATTACGGACAGGCGGAAAAACTGTTTTTT.

The V and J genes are TRBV4-3 and TRBJ2-7; D is ambiguous. Per the germline V gene, CDR1 is LGHNA and CDR2 is YSLEER. This CDR3 is built from 16 residues. Deletions cut 0 bases from V and 0 bases from J, with 12 bases between. CDR3: CASSQDLRSYSYEQYF. The CDR3 bases are TGCGCCAGCAGCCAAGATCTTCGATCTTACTCCTACGAGCAGTACTTC.

This chain links TRBV28 with TRBJ1-2, with unresolved D. The V end was cut by 7 bases, the J end by 4 bases, with 19 bases between. The CDR3 has 15 amino acids. In germline, CDR1 is MDHEN, CDR2 SYDVKM. Here the CDR3 reads CASTPQPNNIYGYTF. CDR3 nucleotide sequence: TGTGCCAGCACTCCCCAGCCCAACAACATCTATGGCTACACCTTC.

This rearrangement joins TRBV6-5 to TRBJ2-7; no reliable D call. V was shortened by 6 bases and J by 3 bases, with 6 bases between the two germline ends. This CDR3 has 11 amino acids. Germline assignment: CDR1 MNHEY and CDR2 SVGAGI. CDR3 coding DNA: TGTGCCAGCAGCTGGGACTACGAGCAGTACTTC. Translating it yields CASSWDYEQYF.

V and J are TRBV19 and TRBJ2-7; 11 nucleotides align to TRBD2. Per germline, CDR1 LNHDA and CDR2 SQIVND (reference sequence). The CDR3 has 15 residues. J gave up 2 bases and V 6 bases, and 6 bases lay outside the gene matches. CDR3 in amino acids: CASRTTSGTTYEQYF. The CDR3 coding sequence is TGTGCCAGTAGGACGACTAGCGGGACCACCTACGAGCAGTACTTC.

The chain recombines TRBV28 with TRBJ2-7; TRBD1 or TRBD2 may be the D gene (5 bases each). The ends were cut back, 6 bases at V and 7 bases at J, with 13 bases in the middle. The CDR3 length is 12 residues. Germline lookup yields CDR1 MDHEN and CDR2 SYDVKM. Written as DNA, the CDR3 is TGTGCCAGCAGACGGGACGGCGGGGAGCAGTACTTC. Residues: CASRRDGGEQYF.

J is TRBJ2-7 and V is TRBV10-1, with TRBD2 identical over 8 bases. Germline loops: CDR1 WNHNN, CDR2 SYGVQD (reference sequence). V lost 3 bases to trimming and J lost 5 bases; unmatched junction nucleotides: 6. This CDR3 has 14 residues. Here the CDR3 DNA reads TGCGCCAGCAGTGACGGGACTAGGCTGGACGAGCAGTACTTC. Translating it yields CASSDGTRLDEQYF.

The chain employs TRBV6-5 and TRBJ2-2, with TRBD2 matching 7 bases. The germline gives CDR1 MNHEY, CDR2 SVGAGI. Germline trimming cut 0 bases from V and 5 bases from J; bases unmatched to any gene: 6. The CDR3 has 16 amino acids. CDR3 sequence (DNA): TGTGCCAGCAGTTACTCTCCTGGACTAGAAACCGGGGAGCTGTTTTTT. Residues: CASSYSPGLETGELFF.

The J gene is TRBJ2-2, the V gene TRBV7-9, with 9 positions matching TRBD1. Losses at the gene ends were 5 bases for V and 2 bases for J; bases not matched to a gene: 6. Germline CDR1 SEHNR, CDR2 FQNEAQ (reference sequence). This CDR3 has 16 residues. The chain's CDR3 is CASSLGQGINTGELFF. The CDR3 coding sequence is TGTGCCAGCAGCCTGGGACAGGGAATTAACACCGGGGAGCTGTTTTTT.

The rearrangement uses TRBV7-2 and TRBJ1-4; 7 bases map to TRBD1. J was trimmed by 8 bases and V by 1 base; bases with no gene match: 10. This CDR3 is built from 16 residues. Germline loops: CDR1 SGHTA, CDR2 FQGNSA. The CDR3 loop is CASSLGLTGSREKLFF. CDR3 DNA sequence: TGTGCCAGCAGCTTAGGCCTGACAGGGAGTAGGGAAAAACTGTTTTTT.

The CDR3 coding sequence is TGTGCCAGCAGCGTGGGGGGACAGGGGGCCAATGAGCAGTTCTTC. This sequence encodes CASSVGGQGANEQFF. V usage is TRBV25-1 and J usage is TRBJ2-1, with 12 bases matching TRBD1. The CDR3 runs 15 residues. Trimming took 6 bases from V and 6 from J; bases not matched to a gene: 6. The germline V gene encodes CDR1 MGHDK and CDR2 SYGVNS.

The gene calls are TRBV29-1 and TRBJ2-3; D remains unclear. CDR3 length: 14 residues. Trimming removed 3 bases at V and 0 bases at J, with 10 bases between. Germline V CDR1 and CDR2: SQVTM, ANQGSEA. DNA of the CDR3: TGCAGCGTTGATTTCGGGCCTAGCACAGATACGCAGTATTTT. Translated: CSVDFGPSTDTQYF.

The V gene is TRBV4-2, the J gene TRBJ1-6, with 9 bases fitting TRBD1. V shed 7 bases, J shed 6 bases, and the junction held 7 bases outside the gene matches. This CDR3 comprises 15 residues. Germline-derived CDR1 and CDR2 are LGHNA and YNFKEQ. The CDR3 DNA reads TGTGCCAGCACGGGACAGGGAATGGGTAATTCACCCCTCCACTTT. It yields the protein CASTGQGMGNSPLHF.

CDR3 nucleotide sequence: TGTGCCAGCACGGGGGAACGTAACACCGGGGAGCTGTTTTTT. It is translated as CASTGERNTGELFF. V and J are TRBV6-6 and TRBJ2-2; possibly TRBD2 for D (6 bases). The CDR3 length is 14 residues. Per germline, CDR1 MNHNY and CDR2 SVGAGI (reference sequence). The V end was cut by 7 bases, the J end by 2 bases, with 11 bases between.

The genes are TRBV27 and TRBJ2-5; TRBD2 matches at 11 bases. Germline assignment: CDR1 MNHEY and CDR2 SMNVEV (reference sequence). The CDR3 loop spans 15 amino acids. The V segment lost 4 bases and the J segment 1 base; nucleotides outside the gene matches: 2. Here the CDR3 reads CASSSGTSGQETQYF. In nucleotides, the CDR3 is TGTGCCAGCAGTTCCGGGACTAGCGGCCAAGAGACCCAGTACTTC.

The J gene is TRBJ1-1, the V gene TRBV6-1, with D perhaps matching TRBD1 (5 bases). V shed 4 bases and J shed 0 bases, with 6 bases lying between them. The CDR3 is 13 residues long. Germline CDR1 MNHNS, CDR2 SASEGT. The CDR3 reads CASSGQLNTEAFF. CDR3 nucleotide sequence: TGTGCCAGCAGTGGACAGCTGAACACTGAAGCTTTCTTT.

The V gene is TRBV7-2, the J gene TRBJ2-3; perhaps D is TRBD1 or TRBD2 (6 bases each). The CDR3 extends over 15 amino acids. V dropped 1 base and J dropped 5 bases, with 13 bases sitting between them. Germline lookup yields CDR1 SGHTA and CDR2 FQGNSA. The CDR3 here is CASSLDFRGRDTQYF. The DNA for the CDR3 is TGTGCCAGCAGCTTAGATTTCCGGGGGCGAGATACGCAGTATTTT.

This chain links TRBV5-5 with TRBJ2-1, with D perhaps TRBD2 (6 bases). The germline V and J ends were trimmed by 3 bases and 3 bases, with 13 bases remaining between them. Germline V gene data show CDR1 as SGHKS and CDR2 as YYEKEE (reference sequence). The CDR3 length is 15 residues. The CDR3 region has the DNA TGTGCCAGCAGCTGGGGCGGGATTAGCTACAATGAGCAGTTCTTC. As protein: CASSWGGISYNEQFF. The full variable domain, completed using reference TRBV5-5 and TRBJ2-1, is DAGVTQSPTHLIKTRGQQVTLRCSPISGHKSVSWYQQVLGQGPQFIFQYYEKEERGRGNFPDRFSARQFPNYSSELNVNALLLGDSALYLCASSWGGISYNEQFFGPGTRLTVL.